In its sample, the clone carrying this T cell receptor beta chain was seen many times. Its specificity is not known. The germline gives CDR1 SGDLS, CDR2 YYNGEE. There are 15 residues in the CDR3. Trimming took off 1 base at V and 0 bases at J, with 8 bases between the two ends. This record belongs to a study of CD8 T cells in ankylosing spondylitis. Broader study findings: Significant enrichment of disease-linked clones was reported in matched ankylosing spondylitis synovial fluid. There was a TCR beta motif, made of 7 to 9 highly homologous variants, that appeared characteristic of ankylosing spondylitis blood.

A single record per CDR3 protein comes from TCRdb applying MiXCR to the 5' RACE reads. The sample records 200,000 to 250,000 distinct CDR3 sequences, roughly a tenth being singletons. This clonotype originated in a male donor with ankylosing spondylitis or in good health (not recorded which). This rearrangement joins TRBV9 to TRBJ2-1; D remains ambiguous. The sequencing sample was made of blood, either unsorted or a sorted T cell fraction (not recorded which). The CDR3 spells CASSVFGGSYNEQFF. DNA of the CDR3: TGTGCCAGCAGCGTATTTGGTGGCTCCTACAATGAGCAGTTCTTC.